Listed below are T cell receptor beta chains from one sample, sequenced in a study of CD8 T cells in ankylosing spondylitis. TCRdb itself ran the 5' RACE reads through MiXCR, one entry per CDR3 protein. Of approximately 250,000 distinct CDR3 sequences in the sample, roughly a tenth were seen once. The sample comprised blood, either unsorted or a sorted T cell fraction (not recorded which). Source of these receptors: a male donor with ankylosing spondylitis or in good health (not recorded which). Both conserved end residues are trimmed from each CDR3. The D gene is left open where the match is weak. Clone size is shown for a subset of rows, as once, few, many or a class of expanded clone.

V gene	J gene	D gene	clone size	CDR3 protein
TRBV5-1	TRBJ1-5	.	many	ASSLSGGSNQPQH
TRBV9	TRBJ1-3	TRBD1	.	ASSGGQGLGNTIY
TRBV29-1	TRBJ1-1	TRBD1	many	SANTGVGAF
TRBV7-2	TRBJ2-1	TRBD1	few	ASSAGTGGTEQF
TRBV24-1	TRBJ2-1	TRBD2	.	ATSAMTSGAHNEQF
TRBV6-6	TRBJ2-7	.	many	ATLSTESYEQY
TRBV25-1	TRBJ1-4	.	many	ASSDRSLDNEKLF
TRBV11-2	TRBJ2-3	.	many	ASSPSPYTALLRTYTQY
TRBV20-1	TRBJ2-4	.	many	SASVGLNIQY
TRBV10-2	TRBJ2-2	.	many	ASSSGLSSGELF
TRBV11-2	TRBJ1-5	.	many	ASSYQSNQPQH
TRBV5-1	TRBJ2-7	.	many	ASSLEQTPLSEQY
TRBV5-1	TRBJ2-5	.	many	ASSLTSPPETQY
TRBV29-1	TRBJ2-7	.	.	SVDGTGTLYEQY
TRBV7-9	TRBJ2-3	TRBD1	many	ASTQDRSKTDTQY
TRBV4-1	TRBJ2-3	.	many	ASRWRFSGSTDTQY
TRBV15	TRBJ2-2	.	many	ATSGEEGPTGELF
TRBV7-9	TRBJ2-4	.	many	ASSPGDSTKNIQY
TRBV12-3/TRBV12-4	TRBJ2-5	TRBD1	many	ASNRDRGPYQETQY
TRBV30	TRBJ2-7	.	few	AWSVGGPEQY
TRBV7-2	TRBJ2-5	TRBD2	few	ASSLIAGGLETQY
TRBV10-3	TRBJ2-2	.	.	AISSSEKYPYTGELF
TRBV24-1	TRBJ2-1	.	many	ATSDFSASNEQF
TRBV7-2	TRBJ2-1	.	many	ASSLVGGSYNEQF
TRBV5-1	TRBJ1-5	.	many	ASSLRGDSNQPQH
TRBV5-6	TRBJ1-1	TRBD1	.	ASRPDRGTEAF
TRBV20-1	TRBJ2-7	.	many	SARDVYYEQY
TRBV20-1	TRBJ1-6	.	many	SARQGPPDSPLH
TRBV10-3	TRBJ2-1	TRBD2	many	AISETSGSDEQF
TRBV3-1	TRBJ1-1	.	many	ASSQDRGNTEAF
TRBV2	TRBJ2-7	.	many	ASSEEANGAYEQY